This is a list of T cell receptor beta chains from one sample in a study of shared clonotypes between healthy human individuals. This table comes from immunoSEQ multiplex PCR, and its TCRdb copy is limited to in-frame clones, with some not included. The sample records 2 million to 3 million clones, approximately 94% being singletons. The sequenced sample was naive CD4+ T cells sorted from blood. The origin of the receptors is a man aged 18-30 years in good health. Each CDR3 is given with its conserved first and last residue. D genes are given only for firm matches. For some rows the clone size is stated as once, few or many, or as a class when expanded; others skip it.

v_call	d_call	clone_size	j_call	cdr3_length	cdr3_aa	cdr3_nt
TRBV27	-	-	TRBJ1-2	16	CASSLIRAQGNYGYTF	TGTGCCAGCAGTTTAATACGCGCACAGGGTAACTATGGCTACACCTTC
TRBV19	TRBD2	-	TRBJ2-1	15	CASSMKVAGFGEQFF	TGTGCCAGTAGTATGAAAGTAGCGGGCTTCGGTGAGCAGTTCTTC
TRBV7-8	TRBD2	-	TRBJ2-3	16	CASSWRLAELTDTQYF	TGTGCCAGCAGCTGGCGACTAGCGGAACTCACAGATACGCAGTATTTT
TRBV4-2	TRBD2	once	TRBJ2-1	15	CASSQGGGSYNEQFF	TGTGCCAGCAGCCAAGGCGGGGGTTCCTACAATGAGCAGTTCTTC
TRBV19	TRBD1	few	TRBJ1-5	16	CASSIGAQGATQPQHF	TGTGCCAGTAGTATAGGAGCCCAGGGGGCCACTCAGCCCCAGCATTTT
TRBV5-4	-	-	TRBJ2-2	14	CASSLDAGAGELFF	TGTGCCAGCAGCTTGGATGCAGGGGCCGGGGAGCTGTTTTTT
TRBV30	-	-	TRBJ1-6	13	CAWSDQGNSPLHF	TGTGCCTGGAGTGATCAGGGGAACTCACCCCTCCACTTT
TRBV7-9	-	-	TRBJ2-3	15	CASSLLGSLTDTQYF	TGTGCCAGCAGCTTACTGGGGAGCCTCACAGATACGCAGTATTTT
TRBV7-2	-	-	TRBJ2-1	16	CASSSPRGGSYNEQFF	TGTGCCAGCAGCTCCCCCAGGGGCGGGAGTTACAATGAGCAGTTCTTC
TRBV15	-	-	TRBJ2-1	15	CATSRGTGSGNEQFF	TGTGCCACCAGCAGGGGAACAGGGAGCGGGAATGAGCAGTTCTTC
TRBV5-4	TRBD1	-	TRBJ1-2	16	CASSQDPGQANYGYTF	TGTGCCAGCAGCCAGGATCCGGGACAGGCCAACTATGGCTACACCTTC
TRBV2	-	-	TRBJ2-7	14	CASNRLTGAYEQYF	TGTGCCAGCAACCGGTTGACAGGCGCCTACGAGCAGTACTTC
TRBV30	-	-	TRBJ1-1	12	CAWNQGGTQNFF	TGTGCCTGGAATCAAGGTGGGACACAAAATTTCTTT
TRBV28	TRBD1	-	TRBJ2-5	17	CASSLMVSAGGMETQYF	TGTGCCAGCAGTTTAATGGTGTCGGCAGGGGGCATGGAGACCCAGTACTTC
TRBV27	-	-	TRBJ1-4	14	CASSLRATNEKLFF	TGTGCCAGCAGTTTACGAGCAACTAATGAAAAACTGTTTTTT
TRBV7-9	TRBD1	-	TRBJ1-2	15	CASSLRETGGDGYTF	TGTGCCAGCAGCTTACGAGAGACAGGGGGCGATGGCTACACCTTC
TRBV5-1	TRBD2	once	TRBJ2-3	15	CASSLTSDLGDTQYF	TGCGCCAGCAGCCTGACTAGCGACCTGGGAGATACGCAGTATTTT
TRBV18	-	-	TRBJ1-4	13	CASSPGTAKRSFF	TGTGCCAGCTCACCAGGGACGGCCAAGCGGTCGTTTTTT
TRBV6-5	TRBD1	-	TRBJ2-4	14	CASSPTRTGTIQYF	TGTGCCAGCAGCCCAACACGGACAGGGACTATTCAGTACTTC
TRBV6-1	-	-	TRBJ2-5	15	CASSEVGRGRETQYF	TGTGCCAGCAGTGAAGTAGGAAGGGGCCGAGAGACCCAGTACTTC
TRBV29-1	-	few	TRBJ2-6	14	CSVEEAPGANVLTF	TGCAGCGTTGAAGAGGCTCCTGGGGCCAACGTCCTGACTTTC
TRBV11-2	-	-	TRBJ2-7	14	CASSLAGLGGEQYF	TGTGCCAGCAGCTTAGCGGGACTGGGGGGCGAGCAGTACTTC
TRBV5-1	-	-	TRBJ2-6	16	CATLTGTNSGANVLTF	TGCGCCACCCTGACAGGAACGAACTCTGGGGCCAACGTCCTGACTTTC
TRBV19	-	once	TRBJ2-2	14	CASSIGRTTGELFF	TGTGCCAGTAGTATAGGCAGGACCACCGGGGAGCTGTTTTTT
TRBV5-6	-	-	TRBJ2-7	13	CASSGRSRYEQYF	TGTGCCAGCAGCGGTCGTTCTCGTTACGAGCAGTACTTC
TRBV11-2	TRBD2	-	TRBJ2-1	16	CASSYGLAGGPAEQFF	TGTGCCAGCAGCTACGGACTAGCGGGGGGGCCCGCTGAGCAGTTCTTC
TRBV5-4	TRBD1	-	TRBJ2-3	17	CASSLAGRQGGTDTQYF	TGTGCCAGCAGCTTAGCCGGAAGACAGGGGGGAACAGATACGCAGTATTTT
TRBV4-1	-	-	TRBJ2-7	14	CASSHPAISGEQYF	TGCGCCAGCAGCCATCCTGCCATTTCGGGCGAGCAGTACTTC
TRBV4-1	TRBD1	-	TRBJ2-7	16	CASSHAVTGKGHEQYF	TGCGCCAGCAGCCACGCCGTGACAGGGAAAGGGCACGAGCAGTACTTC
TRBV30	TRBD2	-	TRBJ2-7	16	CAWSPGLAGGLDEQYF	TGTGCCTGGAGCCCGGGACTAGCGGGAGGATTGGACGAGCAGTACTTC
TRBV2	TRBD2	-	TRBJ2-7	16	CASSVDSGGASYEQYF	TGTGCCAGCAGTGTGGATAGCGGGGGGGCTTCCTACGAGCAGTACTTC
TRBV30	-	-	TRBJ1-1	11	CAWSEGQLAFF	TGTGCCTGGAGTGAAGGACAGCTAGCTTTCTTT
TRBV19	TRBD1	few	TRBJ1-5	13	CASNQQGNQPQHF	TGTGCCAGTAATCAACAGGGGAATCAGCCCCAGCATTTT
TRBV2	-	-	TRBJ2-2	14	CASTVGGFTGELFF	TGTGCCAGCACGGTGGGGGGATTCACCGGGGAGCTGTTTTTT
TRBV25-1	TRBD1	-	TRBJ1-4	15	CASSEFQGEVEKLFF	TGTGCCAGCAGTGAATTCCAGGGGGAAGTTGAAAAACTGTTTTTT
TRBV19	TRBD2	-	TRBJ2-1	19	CASSTGTGALGLAGGRQFF	TGTGCCAGTAGTACCGGGACAGGGGCGCTAGGACTAGCGGGAGGGAGGCAGTTCTTC
TRBV13	TRBD1	-	TRBJ1-6	15	CASSLQGAINSPLHF	TGTGCCAGCAGCTTACAGGGGGCGATTAATTCACCCCTCCACTTT
TRBV5-6	TRBD2	once	TRBJ2-5	16	CASSLGLAGGQETQYF	TGTGCCAGCAGCCTGGGACTAGCGGGAGGGCAAGAGACCCAGTACTTC
TRBV5-6	-	-	TRBJ2-7	13	CASSPGPSYEQYF	TGTGCCAGCAGCCCAGGTCCCTCCTACGAGCAGTACTTC
TRBV7-2	-	-	TRBJ2-2	14	CASSLVAGPGELFF	TGTGCCAGCAGCTTAGTAGCCGGACCCGGGGAGCTGTTTTTT
TRBV2	-	-	TRBJ2-3	13	CASSDWDADTQYF	TGTGCCAGCAGTGATTGGGACGCAGATACGCAGTATTTT
TRBV6-5	-	-	TRBJ1-5	13	CASRLDSSQPQHF	TGTGCCAGCAGACTGGACAGCAGTCAGCCCCAGCATTTT
TRBV5-4	-	-	TRBJ2-6	16	CASSLDRGSGANVLTF	TGTGCCAGCAGCTTGGATCGGGGGTCTGGGGCCAACGTCCTGACTTTC
TRBV7-9	-	-	TRBJ1-5	13	CASSYGGNQPQHF	TGTGCCAGCAGCTATGGGGGCAATCAGCCCCAGCATTTT
TRBV19	TRBD2	-	TRBJ2-3	14	CASSPSGSLHTQYF	TGTGCCAGTAGTCCTAGCGGGAGTTTGCATACGCAGTATTTT
TRBV6-5	-	-	TRBJ1-2	14	CASSYRRMGYGYTF	TGTGCCAGCAGTTACCGTCGGATGGGGTATGGCTACACCTTC
TRBV5-1	-	-	TRBJ2-2	16	CASSLGTIGYTGELFF	TGCGCCAGCAGCCTCGGGACCATTGGGTACACCGGGGAGCTGTTTTTT
TRBV30	-	once	TRBJ1-4	14	CAWSVRGAGEKLFF	TGTGCCTGGAGTGTACGGGGGGCTGGTGAAAAACTGTTTTTT
TRBV6-5	-	-	TRBJ2-7	15	CASSSSNGIDHEQYF	TGTGCCAGCAGTTCCTCCAACGGGATCGACCACGAGCAGTACTTC
TRBV10-1	-	once	TRBJ2-5	9	CASQRGQYF	TGCGCCAGCCAGCGCGGCCAGTACTTC
TRBV21-1	-	-	TRBJ2-7	16	CASSTLLAGGPHEQYF	TGTGCCAGCAGCACTCTACTAGCGGGAGGGCCCCACGAGCAGTACTTC
TRBV19	-	-	TRBJ2-7	12	CASSGGNYEQYF	TGTGCCAGTAGTGGCGGGAACTACGAGCAGTACTTC
TRBV28	-	-	TRBJ2-7	15	CASSPQPPRGGEQYF	TGTGCCAGCAGTCCCCAACCCCCCAGGGGAGGCGAGCAGTACTTC
TRBV7-9	TRBD2	-	TRBJ2-2	18	CAKSSVAGGPTNTGELFF	TGTGCCAAGTCGTCGGTAGCGGGGGGCCCTACGAACACCGGGGAGCTGTTTTTT